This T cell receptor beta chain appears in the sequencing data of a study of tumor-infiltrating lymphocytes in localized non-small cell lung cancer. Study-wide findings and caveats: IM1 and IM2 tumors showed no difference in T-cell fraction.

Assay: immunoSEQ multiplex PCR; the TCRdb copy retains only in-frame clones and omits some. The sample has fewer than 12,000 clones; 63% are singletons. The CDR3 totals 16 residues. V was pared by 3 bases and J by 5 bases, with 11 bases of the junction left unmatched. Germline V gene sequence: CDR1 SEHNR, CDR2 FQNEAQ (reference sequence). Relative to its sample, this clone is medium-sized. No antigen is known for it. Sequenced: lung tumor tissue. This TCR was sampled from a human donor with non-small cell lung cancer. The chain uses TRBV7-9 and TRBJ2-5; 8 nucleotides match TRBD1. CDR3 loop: CASSLGTRTGSETQYF. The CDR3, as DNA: TGTGCCAGCAGCTTGGGCACCCGGACAGGGTCGGAGACCCAGTACTTC.